This TCR beta chain was captured by sequencing in a study of cytomegalovirus exposure and HLA in healthy donors. Whole-study findings and limits: Later on, an analysis showed TCR association rates differing by HLA locus, with DRB1 the most and HLA-C the fewest.

About this clone: Its antigen is not identified.

Researchers ran the PCR with 60 Vbeta and 13 Jbeta primers. The data were produced by immunoSEQ multiplex PCR, yet TCRdb's version contains in-frame clones alone and is incomplete. The table records around 120,000 clones, 63% of them present only once. V lost 6 bases and J 5 bases, leaving 16 bases between the germline ends. The CDR3 is 14 residues long. The V gene's germline CDR1 is PRHDT and CDR2 FYEKMQ (reference sequence). The origin of this receptor is a man aged 35-49 years in good health and CMV-seropositive. The sample consisted of PBMCs. V and J are TRBV13 and TRBJ2-5; tentatively, D is TRBD2 (6 bases). This chain's CDR3 is CASRLHGGMETQYF. The CDR3 DNA is TGTGCCAGCAGGCTCCACGGGGGTATGGAGACCCAGTACTTC.